Presented here are 31 T cell receptor beta chains from one specimen sequenced in a study of blood T cell repertoires in COVID-19. Assay: immunoSEQ multiplex PCR; the TCRdb copy retains only in-frame clones and omits some. Here the sample spans about 130,000 clones, approximately 85% being singletons. The source material was peripheral blood. The receptors stem from a man aged 30 to 39 with COVID-19, enrolled during active disease.

V gene TRBV4-1 combines with J gene TRBJ2-3, with D tentatively TRBD1 (6 bases). CDR3 length: 16 amino acids. Trimming pared 0 bases from V and 4 bases from J, leaving 14 bases between. CDR1 MGHRA and CDR2 YSYEKL come from the germline V gene. CDR3 DNA sequence: TGCGCCAGCAGCCAAGAGGGGTCCAGGGGTGCAGATACGCAGTATTTT. Residues: CASSQEGSRGADTQYF.

The rearrangement joins TRBV28 to TRBJ2-1; 9 bases agree with TRBD2. Germline CDR1 MDHEN, CDR2 SYDVKM. This CDR3 comprises 15 residues. V was clipped by 7 bases and J by 4 bases; unmatched bases: 8. The CDR3 DNA reads TGTGCCAGCACCGAACGAAGCGGGAGGTACAATGAGCAGTTCTTC. This gives the protein CASTERSGRYNEQFF.

V is TRBV7-9 and J is TRBJ1-3; D remains unclear. The CDR3 runs 15 residues. Trimming cost V 5 bases and J 2 bases, with 13 bases left between them. CDR1 and CDR2 (germline): SEHNR, FQNEAQ (reference sequence). CDR3 DNA: TGTGCCAGCAGCCTCCGGGGTACCACTGGAAACACCATATATTTT. Its protein product is CASSLRGTTGNTIYF.

CDR3 in amino acids: CASSEQDRGPYEQYF. CDR3 DNA sequence: TGTGCCAGCAGTGAACAGGACAGGGGGCCCTACGAGCAGTACTTC. The rearrangement joins TRBV6-1 to TRBJ2-7; 11 bases fit TRBD1. J gave up 2 bases and V 2 bases, and 2 bases lay outside the gene matches. The germline gives CDR1 MNHNS, CDR2 SASEGT. The CDR3 length is 15 residues.

The count of this clone is one. The rearrangement links TRBV27 to TRBJ2-1; 8 bases match TRBD2. Per germline, CDR1 MNHEY and CDR2 SMNVEV (reference sequence). The CDR3 totals 15 residues. Losses at the gene ends were 5 bases for V and 3 bases for J; bases not matched to a gene: 6. In nucleotides, the CDR3 is TGTGCCAGCAGTCCCGGGGGGGGGTTCTACAATGAGCAGTTCTTC. Its translation is CASSPGGGFYNEQFF.

The table lists this clone with a few counts. The chain recombines TRBV27 with TRBJ2-6; D gene unclear. Germline V gene data show CDR1 as MNHEY and CDR2 as SMNVEV (reference sequence). The V and J ends lost 2 bases and 3 bases respectively, with 14 bases between them. The CDR3 has 17 amino acids. The CDR3 reads CASSLGSSAFGANVLTF. The CDR3 DNA is TGTGCCAGCAGTTTAGGTAGTTCTGCCTTTGGGGCCAACGTCCTGACTTTC.

V usage is TRBV1 and J usage is TRBJ2-7; TRBD2 reflects the table's D call only, with no check against the DNA. TRBV1 is assigned pseudogene status. The length of the CDR3 is 17 residues. The CDR3 DNA sequence: TGCACCAGCAGCCAAGATACACTTAGCGACACTTACTACGAGCAGTACTTC. Translating gives CTSSQDTLSDTYYEQYF.

V and J are TRBV5-1 and TRBJ2-6; a possible D gene is TRBD1 (5 bases). The V gene's germline CDR1 is SGHRS and CDR2 YFSETQ. The ends were cut back, 1 base at V and 3 bases at J, with 11 bases in the middle. This CDR3 contains 16 residues. The CDR3 region has the DNA TGCGCCAGCAGCTTGATCAGGGCTGGTGGGGCCAACGTCCTGACTTTC. Its translation: CASSLIRAGGANVLTF. The full variable domain, with the rest looked up from reference TRBV5-1 and TRBJ2-6, is KAGVTQTPRYLIKTRGQQVTLSCSPISGHRSVSWYQQTPGQGLQFLFEYFSETQRNKGNFPGRFSGRQFSNSRSEMNVSTLELGDSALYLCASSLIRAGGANVLTFGAGSRLTVL.

The chain carries TRBV11-2 and TRBJ1-6; D may be TRBD1 (6 bases). CDR1 and CDR2 from the germline V gene are SGHAT and FQNNGV. Trimming stripped 5 bases from V and 6 bases from J, with 14 bases between. CDR3 size: 15 residues. CDR3 region: CASSLRGQLNSPLHF. Here the CDR3 DNA reads TGTGCCAGCAGCCTAAGAGGACAGCTTAATTCACCCCTCCACTTT.

J is TRBJ2-5 and V is TRBV9; 12 bases fit TRBD2. CDR3 length: 17 amino acids. Trimming at V came to 0 bases and at J to 1 base, leaving 4 bases not matched to a gene. Per the germline V gene, CDR1 is SGDLS and CDR2 is YYNGEE. CDR3 sequence reads: CASSVGTSGEFQETQYF. The DNA of the CDR3 is TGTGCCAGCAGCGTAGGGACTAGCGGGGAATTCCAAGAGACCCAGTACTTC.

The chain recombines TRBV11-3 with TRBJ1-6, with D unresolved. Germline assignment: CDR1 SGHNT and CDR2 YENEEA. The CDR3 extends over 14 amino acids. The germline V and J ends were trimmed by 4 bases and 7 bases, with 11 bases remaining between them. The DNA for the CDR3 is TGTGCCAGCAGCTCCCCCCTCGGGAATTCACCCCTCCACTTT. It is translated as CASSSPLGNSPLHF. The variable domain in full, with the rest retrieved from reference TRBV11-3 and TRBJ1-6, is EAGVVQSPRYKIIEKKQPVAFWCNPISGHNTLYWYLQNLGQGPELLIRYENEEAVDDSQLPKDRFSAERLKGVDSTLKIQPAELGDSAVYLCASSSPLGNSPLHFGNGTRLTVT.

This sequence joins TRBV3-1 (or the pseudogene TRBV3-2) and TRBJ2-3; D call uncertain. The germline CDR1 and CDR2 sequences are LGHDT and YNNKEL (reference sequence). With 2 bases removed from V and 8 bases from J, the gap between germline ends came to 14 bases. There are 14 residues in the CDR3. Here the CDR3 reads CASSQHHSLRTQYF. CDR3 nucleotides: TGTGCCAGCAGCCAACACCACTCACTCCGTACGCAGTATTTT.

The chain joins TRBV6-5 to TRBJ1-1; a possible D gene is TRBD1 (6 bases). The CDR3 has 14 residues. V was pared by 2 bases and J by 6 bases, with 13 bases between. Germline V gene sequence: CDR1 MNHEY, CDR2 SVGAGI. CDR3 sequence reads: CASSYGGGGPEAFF. The CDR3 DNA reads TGTGCCAGCAGTTACGGGGGCGGAGGCCCTGAAGCTTTCTTT.

The chain is built from TRBV28 and TRBJ2-7, with D possibly TRBD2 on 5 matching bases. V shed 2 bases and J shed 3 bases, with 17 bases lying between them. CDR3 length equals 16 residues. The germline V gene has CDR1 MDHEN and CDR2 SYDVKM. CDR3 coding DNA: TGTGCCAGCAGTTTACTGGCCGGGATGTCATTCTACGAGCAGTACTTC. Protein sequence: CASSLLAGMSFYEQYF. Full variable domain (missing parts from reference TRBV28 and TRBJ2-7): DVKVTQSSRYLVKRTGEKVFLECVQDMDHENMFWYRQDPGLGLRLIYFSYDVKMKEKGDIPEGYSVSREKKERFSLILESASTNQTSMYLCASSLLAGMSFYEQYFGPGTRLTVT.

This clone has only one observation. The rearrangement links TRBV7-8 to TRBJ1-1; D gene ambiguous. The CDR3 contains 14 residues. Trimming cost V 5 bases and J 5 bases, with 15 bases left between them. Germline CDR1 and CDR2: SGHVS and FQNEAQ. CDR3 nucleotide sequence: TGTGCCAGCAGCACAGAGGCGACGGGAACTGAAGCTTTCTTT. Amino acid sequence: CASSTEATGTEAFF.

This sequence joins TRBV6-2 or TRBV6-3 and TRBJ1-5; 11 bases match TRBD1. The CDR3 consists of 16 residues. J was trimmed by 4 bases and V by 4 bases; bases with no gene match: 6. Germline V gene sequence: CDR1 MNHEY, CDR2 SVGEGT. CDR3 protein: CASSWDRGFPNQPQHF. Here the CDR3 DNA reads TGTGCCAGCAGTTGGGACAGGGGGTTCCCGAATCAGCCCCAGCATTTT.

The gene calls are TRBV6-6 and TRBJ1-4; 8 bases match TRBD1. The CDR3 sequence is 14 residues long. V gave up 5 bases and J gave up 6 bases; unmatched junction bases: 5. The germline CDR1 and CDR2 sequences are MNHNY and SVGAGI (reference sequence). The CDR3 nucleotides are TGTGCCAGCAGTAGGGGACAGGCGTATGAAAAACTGTTTTTT. It translates to CASSRGQAYEKLFF.

CDR3 sequence (DNA): TGTGCCAGCAGTTTATCTCTTATAGATACGCAGTATTTT. It codes for CASSLSLIDTQYF. The chain combines TRBV27 with TRBJ2-3; D is unresolved. The CDR3 covers 13 residues. V dropped 0 bases and J dropped 5 bases, with 6 bases sitting between them. CDR1 is MNHEY and CDR2 is SMNVEV in the germline V gene (reference sequence).

The chain combines TRBV2 with TRBJ2-5; D gene ambiguous. Trimming shortened V by 8 bases and J by 3 bases, and 13 bases separated the two germline ends. From germline, CDR1 is SNHLY and CDR2 FYNNEI. The CDR3 is made up of 13 amino acids. The CDR3 sequence is CASFQKGEETQYF. The CDR3 bases are TGTGCCAGCTTCCAGAAAGGAGAAGAGACCCAGTACTTC.

This clone was recorded a few times. The chain couples TRBV5-6 to TRBJ2-2; a possible D gene is TRBD1 (5 bases). V was cut by 0 bases and J by 2 bases, with 14 bases left in between. CDR3 size: 17 residues. Germline values: CDR1 SGHDT, CDR2 YYEEEE. Here the CDR3 DNA reads TGTGCCAGCAGCTTGGCAGGGATTGTAGTTAACACCGGGGAGCTGTTTTTT. It specifies CASSLAGIVVNTGELFF.

For this clone: The sample holds other DNA sequences that translate to the same CDR3. The chain has TRBV6-6 and TRBJ1-5; D is possibly TRBD1 (5 bases). Germline CDR1 MNHNY, CDR2 SVGAGI (reference sequence). The V end lost 6 bases, the J end lost 6 bases, and 9 bases lay between the germline ends. The CDR3 loop spans 12 amino acids. CDR3 loop: CASSTDSQPQHF. CDR3 DNA sequence: TGTGCCAGCAGCACAGACAGTCAGCCCCAGCATTTT.

The V call is TRBV11-2, the J call TRBJ2-2; 7 nucleotides match TRBD1. The J segment lost 1 base and the V segment lost 4 bases, leaving 0 bases of the junction unmatched. This CDR3 has 14 residues. Germline V gene sequence: CDR1 SGHAT, CDR2 FQNNGV. CDR3 protein: CASSWTGNTGELFF. The CDR3 region has the DNA TGTGCCAGCAGCTGGACAGGGAACACCGGGGAGCTGTTTTTT.

This rearrangement joins TRBV6-2 or TRBV6-3 to TRBJ1-5; possibly TRBD1 for D (5 bases). Trimming took 3 bases from V and 4 from J, leaving 10 bases between them. The CDR3 sequence is 14 residues long. The V gene's germline CDR1 is MNHEY and CDR2 SVGEGT. The CDR3 region is CASSYRPGNQPQHF. Here the CDR3 DNA reads TGTGCCAGCAGTTATCGGCCAGGGAATCAGCCCCAGCATTTT.

This clone has just one count. This chain links TRBV18 with TRBJ2-5, with a tentative D call TRBD1 (6 bases). The germline gives CDR1 KGHSH, CDR2 LQKENI. The CDR3 sequence is 14 residues long. The V end lost 6 bases, the J end lost 2 bases, and 13 bases lay between the germline ends. The CDR3 sequence is CASSAPGQQETQYF. The CDR3 DNA is TGTGCCAGCTCCGCTCCCGGACAGCAAGAGACCCAGTACTTC.

This chain joins TRBV2 and TRBJ2-1, with D possibly being TRBD2 (5 bases). Looked up from germline, CDR1 is SNHLY and CDR2 is FYNNEI. The germline V and J ends were trimmed by 6 bases and 4 bases, with 22 bases remaining between them. There are 17 residues in the CDR3. CDR3 DNA: TGTGCCAGCAGAGCGTCCTTGGAGGCCGAAGGATACAATGAGCAGTTCTTC. It translates to CASRASLEAEGYNEQFF. The complete variable domain, with remaining parts taken from reference TRBV2 and TRBJ2-1, reads EPEVTQTPSHQVTQMGQEVILRCVPISNHLYFYWYRQILGQKVEFLVSFYNNEISEKSEIFDDQFSVERPDGSNFTLKIRSTKLEDSAMYFCASRASLEAEGYNEQFFGPGTRLTVL.

The J gene is TRBJ2-1, the V gene TRBV19; tentative D call: TRBD1 (6 bases). V dropped 7 bases and J dropped 6 bases, with 10 bases sitting between them. The CDR3 is 12 residues long. Germline values: CDR1 LNHDA, CDR2 SQIVND (reference sequence). CDR3 sequence: CASNRAGNEQFF. The CDR3 DNA reads TGTGCCAGTAACAGGGCCGGCAATGAGCAGTTCTTC.

This clone has a single count. The chain employs TRBV5-4 and TRBJ2-2, with 7 bases matching TRBD1. Per the germline V gene, CDR1 is SGHNT and CDR2 is YYREEE (reference sequence). The CDR3 runs to 15 residues. The V gene end was trimmed by 0 bases and the J gene end by 4 bases; junction bases not matched to a gene: 3. CDR3 sequence reads: CASSLERQGTGELFF. The DNA of the CDR3 is TGTGCCAGCAGCTTGGAGCGACAGGGCACCGGGGAGCTGTTTTTT.

The chain employs TRBV5-1 and TRBJ2-7; 9 bases match TRBD1. From germline, CDR1 is SGHRS and CDR2 YFSETQ. Trimming removed 4 bases from V and 5 bases from J; junction bases left unmatched: 10. The CDR3 sequence is 15 residues long. CDR3 amino acids: CASSLPGTGTDEQYF. The CDR3 DNA reads as TGCGCCAGCAGCCTACCCGGGACAGGGACGGACGAGCAGTACTTC.

The CDR3 nucleotides read TGCGCCAGCAGCTTGGGACAGGGAGAGACCCAGTACTTC. Its protein product is CASSLGQGETQYF. V is TRBV5-1 and J is TRBJ2-5, with 7 nucleotides matching TRBD1. Trimming removed 0 bases from V and 4 bases from J; junction bases left unmatched: 0. The CDR3 runs to 13 residues. Germline values: CDR1 SGHRS, CDR2 YFSETQ.

This clone came up a few times. This specimen includes other DNA sequences encoding the same CDR3. The chain uses TRBV19 and TRBJ1-6, with D uncertain. V lost 6 bases and J 0 bases, leaving 6 bases between the germline ends. There are 14 residues in the CDR3. The germline V gene encodes CDR1 LNHDA and CDR2 SQIVND (reference sequence). In DNA, the CDR3 is TGTGCCAGTAGGGAGAGCTCCTATAATTCACCCCTCCACTTT. Amino acid sequence: CASRESSYNSPLHF.

The DNA for the CDR3 is TGCAGCGCTTCCTCTGACAGACCTCTCCAAGAGACCCAGTACTTC. This translates into CSASSDRPLQETQYF. The J gene is TRBJ2-5, the V gene TRBV29-1; TRBD1 is a possible D gene (5 bases). With 7 bases removed from V and 1 base from J, the gap between germline ends came to 19 bases. CDR3 length equals 15 residues. Germline CDR1 SQVTM, CDR2 ANQGSEA.